Detailed here is one T cell receptor (beta chain). Its cognate antigen is unknown. This record belongs to a study of blood T cells in healthy people across ages. Findings of the study overall: The study could not conclusively compare naive and antigen-experienced cells, given its unsorted PBMCs.

Together with a sample-barcoded 5' primer, a J-beta primer mix was included in a second PCR lasting about 6 to 12 cycles. TCRdb fed the 5' RACE reads into MiXCR, producing one record per CDR3 protein. Of 1.5 million to 2 million distinct CDR3 sequences in the sample, roughly 50% were seen once. Total RNA was extracted at no less than 6 micrograms per sample. The CDR3 is 15 residues long. Per the germline V gene, CDR1 is MNHEY and CDR2 is SVGAGI. The V gene lost 5 bases and the J gene lost 9 bases, with 20 bases spanning the gap. This clonotype originated in a middle-aged woman in good health. Sequenced material: blood. The J gene is TRBJ2-1, the V gene TRBV6-5; D perhaps matches TRBD1 (5 bases). CDR3 coding DNA: TGTGCCAGCAGTGACCGGGCCATGGGAAGGGGTGAGCAGTTCTTC. Protein: CASSDRAMGRGEQFF.